This T cell receptor (beta chain) derives from a study of blood T cell repertoires in COVID-19 (dated by TCRdb to between 2020 and 2021). With regard to the full study: Collaborator samples came from the United States, Italy and Spain and covered acute and convalescent phases of COVID-19. The samples were drawn from two sources: the first 160 participants of the ongoing ImmuneRACE study, and 1,000 to 1,500 subjects contributed by 6 global collaborators. The repertoires were released in a freely available public database meant as a resource for research on the immune response to SARS-CoV-2. Deeply sampled blood TCRbeta repertoires from subjects exposed to, actively infected with, or recovered from COVID-19 were included in the dataset. The prospective study material was composed of cDNA or gDNA derived from T cells, B-cell-depleted T cells, or PBMCs. A de-identified subject ID, COVID-19 status, age in years and sex were almost always included in the sample metadata. Where available, HLA class I and class II types were obtained from metadata supplied by the sample provider rather than from assay-based typing. The investigation overall reported the following: The amount of clinical and demographic metadata varied by source and participant and was provided uncurated.

A remark on this clone: Its antigen is not yet known. There are no base qualities to consult, and no much larger clone falls within one base.

According to the germline V gene, CDR1 reads SGHTA and CDR2 reads FQGTGA. The CDR3 covers 15 residues, taking in both the cysteine and the phenylalanine. CDR3 DNA is the only sequence kept; it has 45 bases, read in frame from the first base. V trim: 4 bases; J trim: 5 bases; unmatched bases: 9. TCRbeta CDR3 regions were amplified from genomic DNA using the immunoSEQ Assay, a bias-controlled multiplex PCR. The study's own analysis went as follows. Nucleated cell counts per sample were estimated from amplification of reference gene primers within the assay. To quantify the absolute abundance of each unique TCRbeta CDR3 rearrangement, sequence reads were collapsed and filtered. For each sample, productive Simpson clonality was calculated as the square root of Simpson's diversity index over productive rearrangements. The table comes from immuneACCESS by way of TCRdb, which keeps in-frame sequences with V and J called. Part of the clones is missing from these tables; in studies checked, under half for an unresolved V gene and the rest for unknown reasons. The V and J calls and clone size were taken over from that table, and D and trimming were inferred from the DNA. The table for this sample lists 270,000 or so clones; roughly 90% of them were counted only once. The top ten hold about 2.3% of the sample.

In the prospective study, participants were 18 to 89 years old, resided in about two dozen geographic areas of the United States, and were enrolled through a virtual design. Cohort assignment in the prospective study relied on participant-reported clinical history from a screening survey and a study questionnaire. In the prospective study, mobile phlebotomists collected whole blood, serum and a nasopharyngeal or oropharyngeal swab from each participant. Additional blood draws and questionnaires over an approximately two-month period could optionally be provided by prospective study participants. Prospective study blood samples were shipped either frozen or at room temperature before DNA extraction.

The sample taken for sequencing was PBMCs or T cells enriched from blood (not recorded which). The TCR was taken from a woman aged 40 to 49 with acute COVID-19. Here the chain combines TRBV7-3 and TRBJ2-5, and 8 junction bases match TRBD1. The DNA is as follows: TGTGCCAGCAGCTACTCCGGGACAGGTTTGGAGACCCAGTACTTC. Protein translation: CASSYSGTGLETQYF.